These T cell receptor beta chains were read from a single sample in a study of blood T cell repertoires in COVID-19. Measured with immunoSEQ multiplex PCR; TCRdb has only the in-frame clones, and not every one. The table lists roughly 250,000 clones, 75% to 90% of them singletons. Material: PBMCs or T cells enriched from blood (not recorded which). The receptors derive from a woman under 40 with acute COVID-19. The CDR3 runs from the conserved cysteine through the conserved F or W. D genes are given only for firm matches. Only some rows state a clone size, as once, few, many or a class for expanded clones.

cdr3_length,d_call,v_call,j_call,clone_size,cdr3_nt,cdr3_aa
12,NA,TRBV7-9,TRBJ2-7,NA,TGTGCCAGCGCAATAGGGGGCTACGAGCAGTACTTC,CASAIGGYEQYF
13,NA,TRBV2,TRBJ1-1,NA,TGTGCCAGCAGTGGACGACAGTCTTCTGGGGCTTTCTTT,CASSGRQSSGAFF
14,NA,TRBV23-1,TRBJ2-7,NA,TGCGCCAGCAGTCAACTTGGACAGCCCTACGAGCAGTACTTC,CASSQLGQPYEQYF
13,NA,TRBV21-1,TRBJ2-7,NA,TGTGCCAGCACGGCGGCTTCCTCCTACGAGCAGTACTTC,CASTAASSYEQYF
13,NA,TRBV6-2/TRBV6-3,TRBJ2-1,NA,TGTGCCAGCAGTTACCCGGGGGTCGCAGAGCAGTTCTTC,CASSYPGVAEQFF
17,NA,TRBV27,TRBJ1-1,once,TGTGCCAGCAGTTTATCGCCTTATGTCGGGGGGCACGTTGAAGCTTTCTTT,CASSLSPYVGGHVEAFF
13,NA,TRBV25-1,TRBJ2-1,NA,TGTGCCAGCAGGCCGACAGGTGGGGGTGAGCAGTTCTTC,CASRPTGGGEQFF
19,TRBD2,TRBV15,TRBJ2-1,NA,TGTGCCACCAGCAGAGATCCGGCTAGCGGGAGGAGGGATCGTAATGAGCAGTTCTTC,CATSRDPASGRRDRNEQFF
15,TRBD1,TRBV11-1,TRBJ2-5,once,TGTGCCAGCAGCCCAAAGGACAGGGCCCAAGAGACCCAGTACTTC,CASSPKDRAQETQYF
13,NA,TRBV5-5,TRBJ1-2,NA,TGTGCCAGCAGCTTGGAAGGGAGCTATGGCTACACCTTC,CASSLEGSYGYTF
14,NA,TRBV3-1/TRBV3-2,TRBJ2-2,NA,TGTGCCAGCAGCCAAGACCCAAACACCGGGGAGCTGTTTTTT,CASSQDPNTGELFF
17,TRBD1,TRBV2,TRBJ1-5,NA,TGTGCCAGCAGTGATGGTTTGGGACAGACCCCTAATCAGCCCCAGCATTTT,CASSDGLGQTPNQPQHF
15,NA,TRBV6-5,TRBJ1-1,NA,TGTGCCAGCAGTTACGCATACAGGGCGAACACTGAAGCTTTCTTT,CASSYAYRANTEAFF
15,TRBD1,TRBV18,TRBJ1-5,NA,TGTGCCAGCTCTTTCCGGCAGGGGGGTGATCAGCCCCAGCATTTT,CASSFRQGGDQPQHF
18,TRBD1,TRBV7-2,TRBJ1-5,NA,TGTGCCAGCAGCTTACAACAGGGGGGACCTTATAGCAATCAGCCCCAGCATTTT,CASSLQQGGPYSNQPQHF
14,TRBD1,TRBV24-1,TRBJ1-5,NA,TGTGCCACCAGGGACAGGGGGCGAGATGAGCCCCAGCATTTT,CATRDRGRDEPQHF
14,TRBD1,TRBV6-5,TRBJ1-1,NA,TGTGCCAGCGCTCAGACAGGGGTGGGCACTGAAGCTTTCTTT,CASAQTGVGTEAFF
16,NA,TRBV10-3,TRBJ2-5,once,TGTGCCATCAGCGATTGGGGGGTTCCCAACCAAGAGACCCAGTACTTC,CAISDWGVPNQETQYF
19,TRBD2,TRBV19,TRBJ2-2,NA,TGTGCCAGTAGTACCCCCCTAGCGGGAGGGCCGGCGGGCACCGGGGAGCTGTTTTTT,CASSTPLAGGPAGTGELFF
15,TRBD1,TRBV28,TRBJ1-1,NA,TGTGCCAGCAGACCCCAGACAGGGATGAACACTGAAGCTTTCTTT,CASRPQTGMNTEAFF
15,TRBD1,TRBV15,TRBJ2-1,once,TGTGCCACCAGCAGAGCACAGGGGGCGGTCGATGAGCAGTTCTTC,CATSRAQGAVDEQFF
14,TRBD2,TRBV2,TRBJ2-7,NA,TGTGCCAGCATACCTAGCGGGGCCGTCTACGAGCAGTACTTC,CASIPSGAVYEQYF